What follows is one T cell receptor (beta chain) and its context. Its antigen is unidentified. Every donor was a healthy person donating bone marrow. This sample is part of a study of cytomegalovirus exposure and HLA in healthy donors. The study, taken as a whole, reports: Across donors, presence/absence analyses took sequencing depth to be roughly uniform. A later examination showed that TCR association rates differed by HLA locus, with DRB1 most and HLA-C fewest.

Use of 60 Vbeta and 13 Jbeta primers characterized the PCR. Authors' data handling: Per a later analysis, the number of unique TCR beta chains was around 79 million, of which around 10 million were shared. The table came from immunoSEQ multiplex PCR; TCRdb's copy has only in-frame clones and leaves some out. The V and J calls and the clone size are those of that table, but D and trimming were determined from the DNA. The repertoire shows 200,000 or so clones; the top ten hold 0.9% to 1.4%. From germline, CDR1 is MNHEY and CDR2 SMNVEV (reference sequence). The CDR3 contains 13 residues. Between the trimmed V and J ends, which lost 6 bases and 7 bases, there was a span of 12 bases.

The sample consisted of PBMCs. The sequence derives from a girl aged 2 to 10 in good health and CMV-seropositive. This sequence joins TRBV27 and TRBJ1-4; D is unclear. CDR3 in DNA: TGTGCCAGCAGGCCGAGGTTGGGTGAAAAACTGTTTTTT. Translation gives CASRPRLGEKLFF.